Reported below is one TCR beta chain. Its matching antigen is unknown. Clones were sequenced by immunoSEQ multiplex PCR, and TCRdb holds only the in-frame ones, with some missing. This table holds approximately 100,000 clones, approximately 90% found once. This CDR3 region has 12 residues. Trimming took off 5 bases at V and 0 bases at J, with 4 bases between the two ends. Germline CDR1 and CDR2: SEHNR and FQNEAQ (reference sequence). The data belong to a study of OX40 agonist ivuxolimab in advanced cancers. Study-wide context: Administration of intravenous ivuxolimab to patients occurred every 2 weeks at 0.01 to 10 mg/kg. Findings and limits, study-wide: Both blood CD4+ and CD8+ T cells showed clonal growth by week 6 at 0.1 to 3.0 mg/kg.

This rearrangement joins TRBV7-9 to TRBJ2-5; D remains unclear. The clonotype was recovered from an adult with an advanced solid tumor such as melanoma, head and neck, liver or kidney cancer. The specimen comprised CD4+ or CD8+ T cells sorted from blood, sampled in a trial of the OX40 agonist ivuxolimab. CDR3 protein: CASSRDQETQYF. The CDR3 bases are TGTGCCAGCAGCCGCGACCAAGAGACCCAGTACTTC. The entire variable domain, with the rest obtained from reference TRBV7-9 and TRBJ2-5, is as follows: DTGVSQNPRHKITKRGQNVTFRCDPISEHNRLYWYRQTLGQGPEFLTYFQNEAQLEKSRLLSDRFSAERPKGSFSTLEIQRTEQGDSAMYLCASSRDQETQYFGPGTRLLVL.